Shown below are 29 T cell receptor beta chains from a single sample sequenced in a study of T cell repertoires in cytomegalovirus infection. In TCRdb, the reads were re-called with MiXCR into one record per CDR3 protein. In the table there are 450,000 to 650,000 distinct CDR3 sequences, about 25% of which are singletons. Sequences were obtained from PBMCs. These receptors all come from a human donor in good health (CMV status not recorded). Some clones in this sample may be carry-over from other donors' samples.

The chain joins TRBV3-1 to TRBJ1-1, with D uncertain. V lost 4 bases to trimming and J lost 1 base, with 10 bases between them. Germline CDR1 LGHDT, CDR2 YNNKEL (reference sequence). This CDR3 region has 14 residues. The CDR3 DNA reads as TGTGCCAGCAGCCCACCGTGGGAGAACACTGAAGCTTTCTTT. Protein sequence: CASSPPWENTEAFF.

This clonotype turned up a few times. The chain joins TRBV6-6 to TRBJ1-1; possibly TRBD1 for D (5 bases). This CDR3 comprises 15 residues. Germline V CDR1 and CDR2: MNHNY, SVGAGI (reference sequence). V lost 5 bases, J lost 0 bases, and 13 bases lay in between. This CDR3 is CASSRDGTMNTEAFF. In DNA, the CDR3 is TGTGCCAGCAGTCGGGACGGGACTATGAACACTGAAGCTTTCTTT.

The chain uses TRBV14 and TRBJ1-2; D not resolved. Between the trimmed V and J ends, which lost 1 base and 8 bases, there was a span of 8 bases. The CDR3 consists of 12 residues. CDR1 and CDR2 from the germline V gene are SGHDN and FVKESK. The CDR3 DNA reads TGTGCCAGCAGCCAAGGGCAAAGGGGCTACACCTTC. Residues: CASSQGQRGYTF.

The chain has TRBV7-9 and TRBJ2-1; D is tentatively TRBD1 or TRBD2 (6 bases each). V gave up 5 bases and J gave up 4 bases, with 18 bases separating them. Per the germline V gene, CDR1 is SEHNR and CDR2 is FQNEAQ (reference sequence). The CDR3 loop spans 16 amino acids. The CDR3 bases are TGTGCCAGCAGCGGAGCCGGGGGCGGCTCTTACAATGAGCAGTTCTTC. Protein product: CASSGAGGGSYNEQFF.

The CDR3 nucleotides read TGTGCCAGCAGGGCGAGCCCTGTTCTTCTTAACTATGGCTACACCTTC. It is translated as CASRASPVLLNYGYTF. The J gene is TRBJ1-2, the V gene TRBV5-4, with unresolved D. In germline, CDR1 is SGHNT, CDR2 YYREEE (reference sequence). Trimming took off 5 bases at V and 1 base at J, with 18 bases between the two ends. The CDR3 sequence is 16 residues long.

This clonotype was observed a few times. V usage is TRBV6-1 and J usage is TRBJ1-2, with D possibly being TRBD1 (5 bases). The germline V gene encodes CDR1 MNHNS and CDR2 SASEGT. The CDR3 runs to 16 residues. The V end was cut by 5 bases, the J end by 0 bases, with 16 bases between. CDR3 DNA sequence: TGTGCCAGCAGTAGGGACTCCTTCCCAGCTAACTATGGCTACACCTTC. Amino acids: CASSRDSFPANYGYTF.

This clonotype came up many times. The rearrangement joins TRBV7-2 to TRBJ2-3; no clear D. The CDR3 runs to 14 residues. Germline V CDR1 and CDR2: SGHTA, FQGNSA. V was pared by 8 bases and J by 0 bases, with 12 bases between. Here the CDR3 reads CASRPLTSTDTQYF. CDR3 nucleotides: TGTGCCAGCCGACCGTTGACGAGCACAGATACGCAGTATTTT.

The chain is built from TRBV12-3 or TRBV12-4 and TRBJ1-1; no firm D call. The CDR3 length is 15 residues. V shed 4 bases and J shed 4 bases, with 16 bases lying between them. The CDR3 bases are TGTGCCAGCAGTTCCCACTCCCTTAGGGCCACTGAAGCTTTCTTT. This codes for CASSSHSLRATEAFF.

This clonotype was detected only a few times. The rearrangement joins TRBV28 to TRBJ2-2; D not certain. Trimming stripped 3 bases from V and 4 bases from J, with 9 bases between. The CDR3 sequence is 14 residues long. Germline values: CDR1 MDHEN, CDR2 SYDVKM. The CDR3 region has the DNA TGTGCCAGCAGTTTCCGGGCCGTCACCGGGGAGCTGTTTTTT. Translating gives CASSFRAVTGELFF.

This clonotype was observed a few times. The chain is built from TRBV27 and TRBJ2-1; the match to TRBD2 covers 11 bases. This CDR3 has 17 amino acids. The ends lost 7 bases at V and 4 bases at J; junction bases unmatched: 12. CDR1 is MNHEY, CDR2 SMNVEV, per germline (reference sequence). Here the CDR3 reads CASTTRLAGKVYNEQFF. CDR3 DNA: TGTGCCAGCACCACGCGACTAGCGGGAAAGGTTTACAATGAGCAGTTCTTC.

The V gene is TRBV18, the J gene TRBJ1-3, with D possibly TRBD1 on 5 matching bases. CDR1 is KGHSH and CDR2 is LQKENI in the germline V gene. Trimming took 0 bases from V and 0 from J, leaving 9 bases between them. The CDR3 contains 16 residues. In DNA form, the CDR3 reads TGTGCCAGCTCACCACCGGTGACAGACTCTGGAAACACCATATATTTT. Translating it yields CASSPPVTDSGNTIYF.

This clonotype was seen ten or more times. The chain recombines TRBV11-2 with TRBJ1-2, with a possible D match to TRBD1 (5 bases). V was shortened by 5 bases and J by 4 bases, with 14 bases between the two germline ends. This CDR3 has 14 residues. Germline CDR1 SGHAT, CDR2 FQNNGV. The DNA for the CDR3 is TGTGCCAGCAGCCAACAAAGGGACCTCTATGGCTACACCTTC. It yields the protein CASSQQRDLYGYTF.

This clonotype was found many times. The chain employs TRBV7-2 and TRBJ2-7; no firm D call. CDR1 SGHTA and CDR2 FQGNSA come from the germline V gene. The ends were cut back, 2 bases at V and 3 bases at J, with 8 bases in the middle. The CDR3 loop spans 13 amino acids. The CDR3 coding sequence is TGTGCCAGCAGCTTAAAGGCTAACTACGAGCAGTACTTC. Residues: CASSLKANYEQYF.

This clonotype was detected a few times. The V call is TRBV7-9, the J call TRBJ1-2; possibly TRBD1 for D (5 bases). The V end was cut by 1 base, the J end by 4 bases, with 13 bases between. The CDR3 extends over 15 amino acids. CDR1 and CDR2 (germline): SEHNR, FQNEAQ (reference sequence). This CDR3 reads CASSLGDGGLYGYTF. The DNA for the CDR3 is TGTGCCAGCAGCTTAGGGGACGGAGGTCTCTATGGCTACACCTTC.

Only a few counts were recorded for this clonotype. The gene calls are TRBV4-2 and TRBJ1-2; TRBD1 aligns across 9 bases. In germline, CDR1 is LGHNA, CDR2 YNFKEQ. This CDR3 is 15 amino acids long. The V gene end was trimmed by 3 bases and the J gene end by 1 base; junction bases not matched to a gene: 3. The CDR3 loop is CASSQGQGYNYGYTF. For the CDR3, the DNA is TGTGCCAGCAGCCAGGGACAGGGCTATAACTATGGCTACACCTTC.

This clonotype has just one count. The V gene is TRBV29-1, the J gene TRBJ2-3, with 7 bases lining up with TRBD2. V gave up 4 bases and J gave up 2 bases; unmatched junction bases: 9. The CDR3 covers 15 residues. CDR1 SQVTM and CDR2 ANQGSEA come from the germline V gene. CDR3 protein: CSVGGPSGSTDTQYF. DNA of the CDR3: TGCAGCGTTGGTGGGCCTAGCGGATCCACAGATACGCAGTATTTT.

This clonotype was counted only a few times. The chain is built from TRBV23-1 and TRBJ1-1; no firm D call. TRBV23-1 is labeled an ORF, and its function is uncertain. V was cut by 1 base and J by 1 base, with 16 bases left in between. CDR3 length: 17 amino acids. CDR3 residues: CASSQFICHPENTEAFF. Here the CDR3 DNA reads TGCGCCAGCAGTCAATTCATCTGCCATCCCGAGAACACTGAAGCTTTCTTT.

This chain connects TRBV6-4 to TRBJ1-1; TRBD1 matches at 9 bases. This CDR3 region has 14 residues. CDR1 and CDR2 from the germline V gene are MRHNA and SNTAGT. Losses at the gene ends were 2 bases for V and 4 bases for J; bases not matched to a gene: 2. The CDR3 DNA reads as TGTGCCAGCAGTGACACGGGACAGGGCACTGAAGCTTTCTTT. Its protein product is CASSDTGQGTEAFF.

The rearrangement links TRBV20-1 to TRBJ1-5, with D unresolved. V gave up 5 bases and J gave up 8 bases, with 19 bases separating them. This CDR3 comprises 14 residues. Germline values: CDR1 DFQATT, CDR2 SNEGSKA (reference sequence). Here the CDR3 reads CSAPRHELWKPQHF. The CDR3 bases are TGCAGTGCTCCCAGACATGAACTTTGGAAGCCCCAGCATTTT.

The CDR3 here is CASIGGPWDTEAFF. In DNA form, the CDR3 reads TGTGCCAGTATTGGGGGCCCATGGGACACTGAAGCTTTCTTT. The rearrangement uses TRBV19 and TRBJ1-1; possible D gene TRBD1, 6 bases. This CDR3 is 14 amino acids long. V was trimmed by 7 bases and J by 3 bases, leaving 15 bases between them. Germline V gene sequence: CDR1 LNHDA, CDR2 SQIVND (reference sequence). The full variable domain, rest sourced from reference TRBV19 and TRBJ1-1, is DGGITQSPKYLFRKEGQNVTLSCEQNLNHDAMYWYRQDPGQGLRLIYYSQIVNDFQKGDIAEGYSVSREKKESFPLTVTSAQKNPTAFYLCASIGGPWDTEAFFGQGTRLTVV.

This clonotype was observed at least ten times. The J gene is TRBJ2-5, the V gene TRBV28, with D unclear. Per germline, CDR1 MDHEN and CDR2 SYDVKM. The CDR3 is made up of 13 amino acids. V lost 6 bases, J lost 0 bases, and 8 bases lay in between. This CDR3 is CASREQYQETQYF. DNA for the CDR3: TGTGCCAGCAGGGAACAGTACCAAGAGACCCAGTACTTC.

In the case of this clonotype: This may be a read error, as it is one base from a much larger clone. This chain's CDR3 is CASSPHWTGIYGFTF. DNA for the CDR3: TGTGCCAGCAGCCCACATTGGACAGGGATATATGGCTTCACCTTC. This chain connects TRBV7-2 to TRBJ1-2; 8 nucleotides agree with TRBD1. Per the germline V gene, CDR1 is SGHTA and CDR2 is FQGNSA. The CDR3 runs to 15 residues.

This clonotype was seen once. The V call is TRBV7-3, the J call TRBJ2-1; the match to TRBD2 covers 8 bases. Germline V gene data show CDR1 as SGHTA and CDR2 as FQGTGA. The CDR3 sequence is 15 residues long. The J segment lost 3 bases and the V segment lost 11 bases, leaving 12 bases of the junction unmatched. CDR3 nucleotides: TGTGCCCAAAGTGATGGTAGCGGGAACTACAATGAGCAGTTCTTC. Residues: CAQSDGSGNYNEQFF.

The V and J genes are TRBV14 and TRBJ1-1; D gene ambiguous. CDR3 length: 16 amino acids. The V and J ends lost 0 bases and 2 bases respectively, with 13 bases between them. From germline, CDR1 is SGHDN and CDR2 FVKESK. The CDR3 sequence: CASSQDRPWVNTEAFF. The CDR3 coding sequence is TGTGCCAGCAGCCAAGATCGACCCTGGGTCAACACTGAAGCTTTCTTT. Full variable domain (remainder filled in from reference TRBV14 and TRBJ1-1): EAGVTQFPSHSVIEKGQTVTLRCDPISGHDNLYWYRRVMGKEIKFLLHFVKESKQDESGMPNNRFLAERTGGTYSTLKVQPAELEDSGVYFCASSQDRPWVNTEAFFGQGTRLTVV.

This clonotype was found a few times. This rearrangement joins TRBV2 to TRBJ2-1; D remains ambiguous. Trimming removed 3 bases from V and 6 bases from J, with 12 bases in between. CDR3 length: 14 amino acids. Germline V gene lookup returns CDR1 SNHLY and CDR2 FYNNEI. CDR3 protein: CASSEEPVGNEQFF. In DNA, the CDR3 is TGTGCCAGCAGTGAGGAGCCCGTTGGCAATGAGCAGTTCTTC. The full variable domain, in which reference TRBV2 and TRBJ2-1 provide the parts outside the CDR3, is EPEVTQTPSHQVTQMGQEVILRCVPISNHLYFYWYRQILGQKVEFLVSFYNNEISEKSEIFDDQFSVERPDGSNFTLKIRSTKLEDSAMYFCASSEEPVGNEQFFGPGTRLTVL.

The chain links TRBV29-1 to TRBJ2-7; tentatively, D is TRBD2 (6 bases). Germline V gene lookup returns CDR1 SQVTM and CDR2 ANQGSEA. CDR3 length: 15 amino acids. V shed 7 bases and J shed 0 bases, with 19 bases lying between them. Written as DNA, the CDR3 is TGCAGCGCCTCACCCCACAGGACTATCTCCTACGAGCAGTACTTC. Translation: CSASPHRTISYEQYF.

The chain couples TRBV3-1 to TRBJ2-3; no firm D call. CDR1 is LGHDT and CDR2 is YNNKEL in the germline V gene (reference sequence). The CDR3 has 14 residues. Trimming pared 2 bases from V and 0 bases from J, leaving 6 bases between. Written as DNA, the CDR3 is TGTGCCAGCAGCCAACGCGTCAGCACAGATACGCAGTATTTT. It specifies CASSQRVSTDTQYF.

The chain combines TRBV7-9 with TRBJ2-3, with D perhaps matching TRBD1 or TRBD2 (5 bases each). Trimming stripped 5 bases from V and 8 bases from J, with 5 bases between. The CDR3 spans 10 residues. The germline gives CDR1 SEHNR, CDR2 FQNEAQ (reference sequence). DNA of the CDR3: TGTGCCAGCAGCGGGGGTACGCAGTATTTT. This translates into CASSGGTQYF.

This clonotype was seen ten or more times. This chain connects TRBV7-9 to TRBJ1-1, with D unclear. In germline, CDR1 is SEHNR, CDR2 FQNEAQ (reference sequence). Trimming left V 7 bases short and J 0 bases short, with 12 bases between. This CDR3 contains 14 residues. The CDR3 sequence: CASTLVELNTEAFF. As DNA, the CDR3 is TGTGCCAGCACCCTAGTTGAACTGAACACTGAAGCTTTCTTT.